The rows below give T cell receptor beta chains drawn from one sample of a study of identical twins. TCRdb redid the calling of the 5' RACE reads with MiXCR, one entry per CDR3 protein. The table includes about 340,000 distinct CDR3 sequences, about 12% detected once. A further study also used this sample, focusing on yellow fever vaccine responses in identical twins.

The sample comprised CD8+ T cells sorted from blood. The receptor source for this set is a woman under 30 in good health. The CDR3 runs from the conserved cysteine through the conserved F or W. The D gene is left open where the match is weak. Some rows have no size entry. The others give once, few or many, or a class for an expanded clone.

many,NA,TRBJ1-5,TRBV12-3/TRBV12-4,CASSLGRINQPQHF,TGTGCCAGCAGTTTGGGCAGGATCAATCAGCCCCAGCATTTT
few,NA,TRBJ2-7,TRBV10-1,CASSDGISTYEQYF,TGCGCCAGCAGTGATGGGATAAGCACCTACGAGCAGTACTTC
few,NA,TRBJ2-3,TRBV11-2,CASSSPRTPSPSTDTQYF,TGTGCCAGCAGCTCTCCCAGGACACCATCTCCTAGCACAGATACGCAGTATTTT
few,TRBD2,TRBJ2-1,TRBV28,CASSSTSGMNEQFF,TGTGCCAGCAGCTCGACTAGCGGGATGAATGAGCAGTTCTTC
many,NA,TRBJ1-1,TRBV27,CASRRGVDTEAFF,TGTGCCAGCCGCAGGGGAGTTGACACTGAAGCTTTCTTT
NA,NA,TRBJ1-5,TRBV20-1,CSAPGGTNNQPQHF,TGCAGTGCCCCTGGGGGCACAAACAATCAGCCCCAGCATTTT
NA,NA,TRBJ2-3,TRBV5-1,CASTWRGTDTDTQYF,TGCGCCAGCACCTGGCGGGGGACAGATACAGATACGCAGTATTTT
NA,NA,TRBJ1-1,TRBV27,CASSFTGAPVDTEAFF,TGTGCCAGCAGTTTCACCGGGGCCCCAGTGGACACTGAAGCTTTCTTT
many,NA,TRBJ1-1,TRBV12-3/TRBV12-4,CASSPRGYEHTEAFF,TGTGCCAGCAGCCCCCGGGGCTACGAACACACTGAAGCTTTCTTT
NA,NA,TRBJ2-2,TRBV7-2,CASSLEGPYGELFF,TGTGCCAGCAGCTTAGAAGGGCCGTACGGGGAGCTGTTTTTT
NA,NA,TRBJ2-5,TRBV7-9,CASSLARADQETQYF,TGTGCCAGCAGCTTAGCTCGGGCAGACCAAGAGACCCAGTACTTC
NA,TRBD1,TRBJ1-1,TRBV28,CASSWPGQGSEAFF,TGTGCCAGCAGTTGGCCCGGACAGGGCTCTGAAGCTTTCTTT
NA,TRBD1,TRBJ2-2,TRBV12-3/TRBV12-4,CASSRSPPGQGSGELFF,TGTGCCAGCAGCCGATCCCCACCGGGACAGGGTAGCGGGGAGCTGTTTTTT
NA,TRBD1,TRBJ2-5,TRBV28,CASTRRQGSGETQYF,TGTGCCAGCACCAGAAGACAGGGGAGTGGGGAGACCCAGTACTTC
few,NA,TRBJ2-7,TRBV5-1,CASSLGNGEQYF,TGCGCCAGCAGCTTAGGCAATGGGGAGCAGTACTTC
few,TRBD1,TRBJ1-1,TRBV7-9,CASTGTGNTEAFF,TGTGCCAGCACTGGGACAGGGAACACTGAAGCTTTCTTT
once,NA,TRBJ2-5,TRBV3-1,CASSQEHPGDQETQYF,TGTGCCAGCAGCCAAGAGCACCCAGGTGACCAAGAGACCCAGTACTTC
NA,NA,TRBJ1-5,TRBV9,CASSVGGQFHQPQHF,TGTGCCAGCAGCGTAGGGGGCCAGTTCCATCAGCCCCAGCATTTT
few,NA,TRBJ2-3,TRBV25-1,CASSDHTLAAVLADTQYF,TGTGCCAGCAGTGACCACACACTAGCCGCCGTTCTGGCAGATACGCAGTATTTT
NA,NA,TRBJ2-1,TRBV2,CAASPREPYNEQFF,TGTGCCGCGTCTCCGAGGGAGCCCTACAATGAGCAGTTCTTC
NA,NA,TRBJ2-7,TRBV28,CASSFGGPSYEQYF,TGTGCCAGCAGTTTTGGAGGTCCCTCCTACGAGCAGTACTTC
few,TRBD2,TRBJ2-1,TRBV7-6,CASSPSGGLGDEQFF,TGTGCCAGCAGTCCGAGCGGGGGCCTTGGGGATGAGCAGTTCTTC
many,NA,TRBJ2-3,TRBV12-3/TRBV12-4,CASSPDLLGTDTQYF,TGTGCCAGCAGCCCTGACCTCCTCGGCACAGATACGCAGTATTTT
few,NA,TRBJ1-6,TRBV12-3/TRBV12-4,CASTIGTSPLHF,TGTGCCAGCACCATAGGAACTTCACCCCTCCACTTT
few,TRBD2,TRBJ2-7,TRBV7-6,CASSAEIAGSYEQYF,TGTGCCAGCAGCGCCGAAATAGCGGGGTCCTACGAGCAGTACTTC
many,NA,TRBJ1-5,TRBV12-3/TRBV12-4,CASTRGNQPQHF,TGTGCCAGCACGCGGGGAAATCAGCCCCAGCATTTT
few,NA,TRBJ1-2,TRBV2,CASSERAGHGYTF,TGTGCCAGCAGTGAAAGGGCAGGCCATGGCTACACCTTC
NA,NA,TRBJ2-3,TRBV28,CASSDRDWHTDTQYF,TGTGCCAGCAGTGACCGGGACTGGCACACAGATACGCAGTATTTT
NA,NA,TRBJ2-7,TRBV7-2,CASSSRDGNYEQYF,TGTGCCAGCAGCTCCCGGGACGGGAACTACGAGCAGTACTTC
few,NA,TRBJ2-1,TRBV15,CATSRDRGVGNEQFF,TGTGCCACCAGCAGAGACCGCGGGGTGGGTAATGAGCAGTTCTTC
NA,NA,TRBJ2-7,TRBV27,CASSSPRGAREQYF,TGTGCCAGCAGTTCCCCCCGGGGGGCACGGGAGCAGTACTTC
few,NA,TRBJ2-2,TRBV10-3,CAISENKYTNTGELFF,TGTGCCATCAGTGAGAACAAGTATACGAACACCGGGGAGCTGTTTTTT
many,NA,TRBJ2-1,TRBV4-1,CASSHGLPQSSYNEQFF,TGCGCCAGCAGCCACGGGCTTCCGCAAAGCTCCTACAATGAGCAGTTCTTC
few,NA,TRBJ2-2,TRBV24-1,CATSDLGSGPANTGELFF,TGTGCCACCAGTGATTTAGGTTCAGGACCCGCGAACACCGGGGAGCTGTTTTTT
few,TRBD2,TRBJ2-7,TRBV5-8,CASKTGGSYEQYF,TGTGCCAGCAAGACCGGCGGGAGCTACGAGCAGTACTTC
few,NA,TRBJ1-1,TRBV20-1,CSARVAQVNTEAFF,TGCAGTGCTAGAGTAGCACAGGTGAACACTGAAGCTTTCTTT
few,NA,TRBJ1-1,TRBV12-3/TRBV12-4,CASSPFYSGGTEAFF,TGTGCCAGCAGTCCCTTTTACTCCGGGGGCACTGAAGCTTTCTTT
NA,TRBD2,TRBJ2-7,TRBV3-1,CASSQGGLAAYEQYF,TGTGCCAGCAGCCAAGGCGGGCTAGCGGCCTACGAGCAGTACTTC
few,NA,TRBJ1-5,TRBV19,CASSPQGTDWEPQHF,TGTGCCAGTAGTCCCCAGGGAACTGATTGGGAGCCCCAGCATTTT
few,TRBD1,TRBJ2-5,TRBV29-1,CSASGDSSETQYF,TGCAGCGCCTCCGGGGACAGCTCAGAGACCCAGTACTTC
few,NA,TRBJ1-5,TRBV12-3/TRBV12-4,CASLGSFSQPQHF,TGTGCCAGCCTAGGGAGTTTTAGTCAGCCCCAGCATTTT
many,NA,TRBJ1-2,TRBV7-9,CASSWTNKGPVNYQHYDYGYTF,TGTGCCAGCAGCTGGACCAACAAGGGTCCCGTGAACTATCAGCACTATGACTATGGCTACACCTTC
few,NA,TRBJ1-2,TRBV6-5,CASMGGGGYTF,TGTGCCAGCATGGGGGGCGGTGGCTACACCTTC
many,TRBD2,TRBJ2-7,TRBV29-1,CSVVPSGEGFNEQYF,TGCAGCGTTGTGCCTAGCGGAGAGGGATTTAACGAGCAGTACTTC
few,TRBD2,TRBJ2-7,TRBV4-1,CASSHDGGQGATSGRAYEQYF,TGCGCCAGCAGCCATGACGGAGGACAGGGGGCGACTAGCGGGAGGGCCTACGAGCAGTACTTC
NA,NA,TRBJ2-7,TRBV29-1,CSVHRDNSYEQYF,TGCAGCGTCCACCGGGACAATTCCTACGAGCAGTACTTC
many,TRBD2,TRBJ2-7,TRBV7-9,CASSSTSESSYEQYF,TGTGCCAGCAGCTCTACTAGCGAGAGCTCCTACGAGCAGTACTTC
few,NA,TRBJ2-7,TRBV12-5,CASGPSGGGQGTYEQYF,TGTGCTAGTGGTCCCTCGGGAGGGGGACAGGGCACCTACGAGCAGTACTTC
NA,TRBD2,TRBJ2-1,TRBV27,CASSPQTSGRFWEQFF,TGTGCCAGCAGTCCCCAGACTAGCGGGAGGTTCTGGGAGCAGTTCTTC
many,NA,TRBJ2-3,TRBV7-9,CAIQIEYTDTQYF,TGTGCCATCCAGATCGAATACACAGATACGCAGTATTTT